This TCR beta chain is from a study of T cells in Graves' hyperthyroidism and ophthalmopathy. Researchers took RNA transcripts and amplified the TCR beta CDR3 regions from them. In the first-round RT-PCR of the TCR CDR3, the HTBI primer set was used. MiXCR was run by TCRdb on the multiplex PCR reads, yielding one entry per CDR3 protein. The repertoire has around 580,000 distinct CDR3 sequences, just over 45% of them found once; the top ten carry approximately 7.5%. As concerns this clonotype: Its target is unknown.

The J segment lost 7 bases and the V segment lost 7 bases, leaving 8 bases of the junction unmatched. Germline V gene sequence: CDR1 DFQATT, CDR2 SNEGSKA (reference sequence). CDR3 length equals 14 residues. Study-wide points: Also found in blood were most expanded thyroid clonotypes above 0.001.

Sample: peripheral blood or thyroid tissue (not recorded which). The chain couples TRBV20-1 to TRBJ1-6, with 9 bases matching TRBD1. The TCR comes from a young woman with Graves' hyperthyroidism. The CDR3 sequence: CSEKDRGTNSPLHF. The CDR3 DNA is TGCAGTGAGAAGGACAGGGGCACCAATTCACCCCTCCACTTT.